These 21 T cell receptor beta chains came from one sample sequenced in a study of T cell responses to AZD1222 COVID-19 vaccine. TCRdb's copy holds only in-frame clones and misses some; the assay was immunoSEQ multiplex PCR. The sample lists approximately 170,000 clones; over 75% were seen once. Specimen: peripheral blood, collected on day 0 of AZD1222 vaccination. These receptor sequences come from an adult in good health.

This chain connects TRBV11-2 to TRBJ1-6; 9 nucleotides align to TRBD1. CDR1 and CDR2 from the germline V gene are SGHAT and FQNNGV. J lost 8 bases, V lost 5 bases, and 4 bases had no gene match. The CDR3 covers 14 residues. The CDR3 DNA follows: TGTGCCAGCAGCCATTGGACAGGGGATTCACCCCTCCACTTT. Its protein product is CASSHWTGDSPLHF.

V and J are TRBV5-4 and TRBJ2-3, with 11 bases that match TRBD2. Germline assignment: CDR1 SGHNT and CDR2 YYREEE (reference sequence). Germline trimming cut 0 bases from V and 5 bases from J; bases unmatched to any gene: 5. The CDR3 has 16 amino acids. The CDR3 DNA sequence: TGTGCCAGCAGCTTGGTAGCGGGGGGGCCGGGAGATACGCAGTATTTT. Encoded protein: CASSLVAGGPGDTQYF.

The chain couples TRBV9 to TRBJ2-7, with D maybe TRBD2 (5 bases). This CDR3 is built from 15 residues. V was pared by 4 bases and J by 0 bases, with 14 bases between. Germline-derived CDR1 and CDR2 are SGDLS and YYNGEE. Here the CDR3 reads CASSSGGRSSYEQYF. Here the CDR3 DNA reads TGTGCCAGCAGCTCAGGTGGGAGAAGCTCCTACGAGCAGTACTTC.

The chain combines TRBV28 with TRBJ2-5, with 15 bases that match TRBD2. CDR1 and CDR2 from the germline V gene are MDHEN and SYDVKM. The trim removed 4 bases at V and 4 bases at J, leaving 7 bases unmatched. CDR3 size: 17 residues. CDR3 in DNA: TGTGCCAGCAGTTCGGGACTAGCGGGGGGTCGGGCAGAGACCCAGTACTTC. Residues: CASSSGLAGGRAETQYF.

The CDR3 DNA follows: TGTGCCAGCAGGACAGGTACCGTGGTTCGCACTGAAGCTTTCTTT. This sequence encodes CASRTGTVVRTEAFF. The V gene is TRBV28, the J gene TRBJ1-1, with TRBD1 as a possible D gene (6 bases). V was clipped by 6 bases and J by 4 bases, with 18 bases between them. Germline V lookup: CDR1 MDHEN, CDR2 SYDVKM. CDR3 length: 15 amino acids.

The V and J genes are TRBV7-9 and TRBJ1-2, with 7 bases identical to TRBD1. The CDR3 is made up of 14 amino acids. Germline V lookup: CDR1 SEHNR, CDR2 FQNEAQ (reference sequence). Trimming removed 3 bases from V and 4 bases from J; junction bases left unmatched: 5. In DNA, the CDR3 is TGTGCCAGCAGCTTGAGACAGGGAATCTATGGCTACACCTTC. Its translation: CASSLRQGIYGYTF.

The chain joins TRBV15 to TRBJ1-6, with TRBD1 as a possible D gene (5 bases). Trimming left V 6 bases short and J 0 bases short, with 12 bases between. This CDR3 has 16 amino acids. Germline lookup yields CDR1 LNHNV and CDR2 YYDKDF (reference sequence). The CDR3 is CATRSHQGSYNSPLHF. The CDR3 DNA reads TGTGCCACCAGAAGTCATCAGGGCTCCTATAATTCACCCCTCCACTTT.

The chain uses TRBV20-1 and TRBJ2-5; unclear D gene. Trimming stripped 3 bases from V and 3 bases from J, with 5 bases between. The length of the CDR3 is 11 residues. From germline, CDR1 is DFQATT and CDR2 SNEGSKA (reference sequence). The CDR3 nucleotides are TGCAGTGCTAGGGGTGAAGAGACCCAGTACTTC. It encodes CSARGEETQYF.

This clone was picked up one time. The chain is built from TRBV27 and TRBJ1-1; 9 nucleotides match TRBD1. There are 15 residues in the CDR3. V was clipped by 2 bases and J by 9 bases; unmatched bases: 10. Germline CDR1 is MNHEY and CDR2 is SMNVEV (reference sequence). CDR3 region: CASSLDSGTGTKAFF. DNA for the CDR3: TGTGCCAGCAGTTTAGACTCCGGGACAGGGACTAAAGCTTTCTTT.

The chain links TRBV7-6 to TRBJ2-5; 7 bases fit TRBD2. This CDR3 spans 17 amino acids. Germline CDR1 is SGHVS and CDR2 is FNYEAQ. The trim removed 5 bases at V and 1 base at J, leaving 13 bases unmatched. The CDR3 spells CASSTSGAGGSQETQYF. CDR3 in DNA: TGTGCCAGCAGCACCTCCGGGGCGGGCGGGAGCCAAGAGACCCAGTACTTC. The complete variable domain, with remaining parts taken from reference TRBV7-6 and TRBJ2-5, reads GAGVSQSPRYKVTKRGQDVALRCDPISGHVSLYWYRQALGQGPEFLTYFNYEAQQDKSGLPNDRFSAERPEGSISTLTIQRTEQRDSAMYRCASSTSGAGGSQETQYFGPGTRLLVL.

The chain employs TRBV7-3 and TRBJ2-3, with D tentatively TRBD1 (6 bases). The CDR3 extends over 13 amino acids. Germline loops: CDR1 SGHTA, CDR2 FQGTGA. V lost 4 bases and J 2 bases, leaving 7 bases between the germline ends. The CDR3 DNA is TGTGCCAGCAGCTGGGACACCACAGATACGCAGTATTTT. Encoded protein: CASSWDTTDTQYF.

The CDR3 reads CASTLPRTGLTDTQYF. CDR3 DNA: TGCGCCAGCACCCTACCTCGGACAGGACTCACAGATACGCAGTATTTT. This rearrangement joins TRBV5-1 to TRBJ2-3; 7 bases agree with TRBD1. Germline values: CDR1 SGHRS, CDR2 YFSETQ. V dropped 6 bases and J dropped 2; count of bases not matched to a gene: 12. The CDR3 sequence is 16 residues long.

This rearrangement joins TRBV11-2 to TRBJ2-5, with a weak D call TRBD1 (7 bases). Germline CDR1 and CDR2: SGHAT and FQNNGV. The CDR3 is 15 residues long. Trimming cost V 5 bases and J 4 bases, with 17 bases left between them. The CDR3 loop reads CASSLILQGGETQYF. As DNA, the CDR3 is TGTGCCAGCAGCCTGATCCTCCAGGGGGGAGAGACCCAGTACTTC. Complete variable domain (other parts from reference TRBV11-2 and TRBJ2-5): EAGVAQSPRYKIIEKRQSVAFWCNPISGHATLYWYQQILGQGPKLLIQFQNNGVVDDSQLPKDRFSAERLKGVDSTLKIQPAKLEDSAVYLCASSLILQGGETQYFGPGTRLLVL.

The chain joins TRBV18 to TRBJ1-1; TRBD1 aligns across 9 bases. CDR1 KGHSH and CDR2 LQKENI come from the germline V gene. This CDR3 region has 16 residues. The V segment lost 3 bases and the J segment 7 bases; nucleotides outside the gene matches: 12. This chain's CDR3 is CASSPRKTGTGNEAFF. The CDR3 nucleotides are TGTGCCAGCTCACCCAGAAAGACCGGGACAGGGAATGAAGCTTTCTTT.

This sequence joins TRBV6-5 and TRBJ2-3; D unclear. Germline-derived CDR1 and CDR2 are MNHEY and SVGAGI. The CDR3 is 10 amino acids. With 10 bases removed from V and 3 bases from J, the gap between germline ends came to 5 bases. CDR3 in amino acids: CATLTDTQYF. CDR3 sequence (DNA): TGTGCCACCTTGACAGATACGCAGTATTTT.

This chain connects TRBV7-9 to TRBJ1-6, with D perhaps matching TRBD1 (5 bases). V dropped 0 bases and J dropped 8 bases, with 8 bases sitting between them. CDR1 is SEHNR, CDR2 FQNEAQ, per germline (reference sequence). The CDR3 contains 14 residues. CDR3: CASSLAGVDSPLHF. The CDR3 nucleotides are TGTGCCAGCAGCTTAGCAGGGGTCGATTCACCCCTCCACTTT. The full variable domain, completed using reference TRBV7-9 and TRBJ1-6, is DTGVSQNPRHKITKRGQNVTFRCDPISEHNRLYWYRQTLGQGPEFLTYFQNEAQLEKSRLLSDRFSAERPKGSFSTLEIQRTEQGDSAMYLCASSLAGVDSPLHFGNGTRLTVT.

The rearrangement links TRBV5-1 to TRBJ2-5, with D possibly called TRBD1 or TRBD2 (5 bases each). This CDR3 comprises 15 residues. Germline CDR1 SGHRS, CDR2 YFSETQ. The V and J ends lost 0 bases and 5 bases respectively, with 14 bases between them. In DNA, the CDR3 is TGCGCCAGCAGCTTGGTGGGGGAGCCGCGGGAGACCCAGTACTTC. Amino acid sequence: CASSLVGEPRETQYF. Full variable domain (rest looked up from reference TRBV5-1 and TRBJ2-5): KAGVTQTPRYLIKTRGQQVTLSCSPISGHRSVSWYQQTPGQGLQFLFEYFSETQRNKGNFPGRFSGRQFSNSRSEMNVSTLELGDSALYLCASSLVGEPRETQYFGPGTRLLVL.

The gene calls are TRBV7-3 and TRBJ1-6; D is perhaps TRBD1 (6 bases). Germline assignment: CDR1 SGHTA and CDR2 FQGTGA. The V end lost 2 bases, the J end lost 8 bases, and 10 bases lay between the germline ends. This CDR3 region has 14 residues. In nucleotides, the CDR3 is TGTGCCAGCAGCTTAGGAGGGGGGCATTCACCCCTCCACTTT. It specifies CASSLGGGHSPLHF.

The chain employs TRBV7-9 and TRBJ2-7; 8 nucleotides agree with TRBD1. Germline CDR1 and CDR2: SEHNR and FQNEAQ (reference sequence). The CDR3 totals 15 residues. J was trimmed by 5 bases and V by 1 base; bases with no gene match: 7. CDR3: CASSLVSGGFDEQYF. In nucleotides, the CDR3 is TGTGCCAGCAGCTTAGTGTCAGGGGGCTTCGACGAGCAGTACTTC.

CDR3 in DNA: TGTGCCAGCAGCTTAGTTGGGGGGGACAGGGAATCCTACGAGCAGTACGTC. It specifies CASSLVGGDRESYEQYV. The chain links TRBV7-9 to TRBJ2-7, with 9 bases identical to TRBD1. Germline V gene sequence: CDR1 SEHNR, CDR2 FQNEAQ (reference sequence). CDR3 length: 17 amino acids. The ends lost 1 base at V and 1 base at J; junction bases unmatched: 8.

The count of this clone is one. CDR3 in amino acids: CASSEGHTGVYEQYV. The CDR3 region has the DNA TGTGCCAGCAGTGAAGGACACACAGGGGTGTACGAGCAGTACGTC. The V gene is TRBV6-1, the J gene TRBJ2-7, with 7 bases matching TRBD1. This CDR3 contains 15 residues. CDR1 and CDR2 (germline): MNHNS, SASEGT. Trimming at V came to 1 base and at J to 4 bases, leaving 7 bases not matched to a gene.